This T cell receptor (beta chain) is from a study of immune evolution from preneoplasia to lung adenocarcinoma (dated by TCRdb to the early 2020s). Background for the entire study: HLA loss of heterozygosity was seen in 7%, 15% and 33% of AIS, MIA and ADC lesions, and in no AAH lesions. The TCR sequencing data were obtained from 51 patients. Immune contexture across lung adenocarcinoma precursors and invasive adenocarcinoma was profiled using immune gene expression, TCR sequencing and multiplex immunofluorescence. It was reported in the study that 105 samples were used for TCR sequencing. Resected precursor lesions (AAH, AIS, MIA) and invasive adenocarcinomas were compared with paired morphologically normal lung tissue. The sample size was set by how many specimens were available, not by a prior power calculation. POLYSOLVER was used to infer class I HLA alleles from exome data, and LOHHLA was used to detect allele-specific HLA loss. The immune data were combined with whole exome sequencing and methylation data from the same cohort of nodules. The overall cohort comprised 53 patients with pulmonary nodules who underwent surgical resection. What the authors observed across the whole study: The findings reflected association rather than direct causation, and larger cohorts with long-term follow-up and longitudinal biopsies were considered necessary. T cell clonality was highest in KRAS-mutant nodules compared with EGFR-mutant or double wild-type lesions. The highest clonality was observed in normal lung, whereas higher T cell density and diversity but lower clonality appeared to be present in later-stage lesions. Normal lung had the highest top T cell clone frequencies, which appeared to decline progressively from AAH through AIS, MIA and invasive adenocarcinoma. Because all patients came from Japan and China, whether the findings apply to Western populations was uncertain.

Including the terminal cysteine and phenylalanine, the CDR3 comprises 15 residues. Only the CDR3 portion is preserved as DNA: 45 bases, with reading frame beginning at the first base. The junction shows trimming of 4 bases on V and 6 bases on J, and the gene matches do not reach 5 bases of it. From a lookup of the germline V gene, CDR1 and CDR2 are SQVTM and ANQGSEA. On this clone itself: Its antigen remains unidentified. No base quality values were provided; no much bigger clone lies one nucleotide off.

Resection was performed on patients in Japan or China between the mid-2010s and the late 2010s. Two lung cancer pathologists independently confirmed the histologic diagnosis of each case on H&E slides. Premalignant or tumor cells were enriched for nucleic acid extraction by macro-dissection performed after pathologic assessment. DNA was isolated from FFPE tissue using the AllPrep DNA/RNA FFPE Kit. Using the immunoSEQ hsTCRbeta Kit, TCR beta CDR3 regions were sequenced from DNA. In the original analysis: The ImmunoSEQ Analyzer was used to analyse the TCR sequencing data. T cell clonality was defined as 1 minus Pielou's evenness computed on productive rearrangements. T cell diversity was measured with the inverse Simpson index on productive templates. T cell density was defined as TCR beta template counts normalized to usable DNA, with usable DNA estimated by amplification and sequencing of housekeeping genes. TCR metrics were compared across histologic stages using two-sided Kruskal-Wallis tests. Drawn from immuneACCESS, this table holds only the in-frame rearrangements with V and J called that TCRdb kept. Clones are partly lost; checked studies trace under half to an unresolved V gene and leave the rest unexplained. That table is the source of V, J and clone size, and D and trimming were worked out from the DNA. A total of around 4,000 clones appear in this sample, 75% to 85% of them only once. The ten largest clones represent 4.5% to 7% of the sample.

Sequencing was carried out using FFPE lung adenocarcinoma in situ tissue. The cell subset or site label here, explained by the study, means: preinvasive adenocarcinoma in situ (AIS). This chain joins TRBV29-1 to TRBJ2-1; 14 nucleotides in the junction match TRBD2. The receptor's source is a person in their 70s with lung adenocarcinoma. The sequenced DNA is TGCAGCGTTGGATTAGGGACTAGCGGGGGCAATGAGCAGTTCTTC. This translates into CSVGLGTSGGNEQFF.